The 17 T cell receptor beta chains presented below share a single source sample, sequenced in a study of T cells in Graves' hyperthyroidism and ophthalmopathy. Amplified TCR beta CDR3 regions derived from RNA transcripts. The HTBI primer set was used in a first-round RT-PCR of the TCR CDR3. TCRdb reanalysed the multiplex PCR reads using MiXCR and keeps one entry per CDR3 protein. This sample has hundreds of thousands of distinct CDR3 sequences, with about 14% found just once. The specimen sequenced was blood. Receptor source: a woman between 35 and 50 years old with Graves' ophthalmopathy.

This clonotype was recorded many times. V usage is TRBV20-1 and J usage is TRBJ2-5, with 11 nucleotides matching TRBD2. This CDR3 is 14 amino acids long. The V segment lost 5 bases and the J segment 4 bases; nucleotides outside the gene matches: 6. Germline loops: CDR1 DFQATT, CDR2 SNEGSKA (reference sequence). The chain's CDR3 is CSAQLAGVAETQYF. CDR3 in DNA: TGCAGTGCTCAACTAGCGGGAGTGGCAGAGACCCAGTACTTC.

The V and J genes are TRBV10-3 and TRBJ2-7; D gene uncertain. V lost 4 bases and J lost 2, with 9 bases in between. The germline CDR1 and CDR2 sequences are ENHRY and SYGVKD. The CDR3 loop spans 13 amino acids. DNA for the CDR3: TGTGCCATCAGTGGGGGTCCGCCCTACGAGCAGTACTTC. It is translated as CAISGGPPYEQYF.

This clonotype has ten or more counts. CDR3 DNA sequence: TGCGCCAGCAGCCAAGGACTAGCGGGAACAAATGAGCAGTTCTTC. Its protein product is CASSQGLAGTNEQFF. This chain joins TRBV4-1 and TRBJ2-1; 11 bases agree with TRBD2. Trimming at V came to 1 base and at J to 7 bases, leaving 3 bases not matched to a gene. Germline values: CDR1 MGHRA, CDR2 YSYEKL. The CDR3 loop spans 15 amino acids.

This clonotype came up many times. The chain has TRBV6-1 and TRBJ1-2; weak D call: TRBD1 (6 bases). The CDR3 runs 13 residues. Germline CDR1 MNHNS, CDR2 SASEGT. The V end was cut by 8 bases, the J end by 10 bases, with 20 bases between. CDR3 protein: CASSSGGASLYTF. Here the CDR3 DNA reads TGTGCCAGCTCAAGCGGGGGGGCATCCCTCTACACCTTC.

This clonotype was counted between two and nine times. CDR3: CSVEVWGQNTEAFF. The CDR3 DNA is TGCAGCGTTGAAGTTTGGGGTCAGAACACTGAAGCTTTCTTT. The chain employs TRBV29-1 and TRBJ1-1; D gene ambiguous. The CDR3 is made up of 14 amino acids. V was cut by 1 base and J by 1 base, with 10 bases left in between. CDR1 is SQVTM, CDR2 ANQGSEA, per germline.

This clonotype was counted many times. V and J are TRBV28 and TRBJ2-7, with TRBD2 matching 7 bases. V gave up 2 bases and J gave up 2 bases; unmatched junction bases: 6. This CDR3 is built from 15 residues. CDR1 and CDR2 (germline): MDHEN, SYDVKM. The CDR3 spells CASSLRLAVTYEQYF. The CDR3 DNA is TGTGCCAGCAGTTTAAGGCTAGCGGTAACCTACGAGCAGTACTTC. The full variable domain, rest sourced from reference TRBV28 and TRBJ2-7, is DVKVTQSSRYLVKRTGEKVFLECVQDMDHENMFWYRQDPGLGLRLIYFSYDVKMKEKGDIPEGYSVSREKKERFSLILESASTNQTSMYLCASSLRLAVTYEQYFGPGTRLTVT.

Many counts were recorded for this clonotype. The chain couples TRBV5-5 to TRBJ1-2; a possible D gene is TRBD1 (5 bases). The CDR3 is 16 amino acids. Germline CDR1 is SGHKS and CDR2 is YYEKEE (reference sequence). Trimming cost V 0 bases and J 2 bases, with 14 bases left between them. The CDR3 DNA reads as TGTGCCAGCAGCTTGGCCAGGCAGGGAGGAAACTATGGCTACACCTTC. This sequence encodes CASSLARQGGNYGYTF.

V and J are TRBV6-1 and TRBJ2-7, with D maybe TRBD1 (6 bases). Trimming cost V 3 bases and J 6 bases, with 18 bases left between them. Germline V gene lookup returns CDR1 MNHNS and CDR2 SASEGT. This CDR3 is 15 amino acids long. The CDR3 spells CASSDRDKGSVEQYF. In DNA form, the CDR3 reads TGTGCCAGCAGTGACCGGGACAAGGGATCGGTCGAGCAGTACTTC.

The gene calls are TRBV27 and TRBJ1-3; D is ambiguous. The CDR3 has 15 residues. Germline V gene sequence: CDR1 MNHEY, CDR2 SMNVEV (reference sequence). V gave up 0 bases and J gave up 4 bases, with 10 bases separating them. The CDR3 coding sequence is TGTGCCAGCAGTTTATCGCCGGTCGTAGGAAACACCATATATTTT. Translated: CASSLSPVVGNTIYF.

This clonotype was counted between two and nine times. This sequence joins TRBV20-1 and TRBJ2-7; TRBD1 matches 8 bases. The CDR3 has 18 amino acids. V lost 0 bases and J lost 4; bases outside the gene matches: 17. Per the germline V gene, CDR1 is DFQATT and CDR2 is SNEGSKA (reference sequence). The CDR3 region has the DNA TGCAGTGCTAGAGATGGCCCCCAGGGGGCCTACCTACAGTACGAGCAGTACTTC. It yields the protein CSARDGPQGAYLQYEQYF.

This clonotype was counted ten times or more. The CDR3 sequence is CASSPILQVILLQNNSNQPQHF. The CDR3 bases are TGTGCCAGCAGCCCCATCCTACAGGTCATCCTCTTACAGAATAATAGCAATCAGCCCCAGCATTTT. This chain uses TRBV14 with TRBJ1-5; perhaps TRBD1 as D (5 bases). Germline V lookup: CDR1 SGHDN, CDR2 FVKESK. V was shortened by 4 bases and J by 0 bases, with 31 bases between the two germline ends. The CDR3 runs to 22 residues.

J is TRBJ1-1 and V is TRBV6-2 or TRBV6-3; D is perhaps TRBD1 (5 bases). Germline CDR1 is MNHEY and CDR2 is SVGEGT. This CDR3 contains 14 residues. The germline V and J ends were trimmed by 6 bases and 4 bases, with 15 bases remaining between them. For the CDR3, the DNA is TGTGCCAGCAGGACGTACGGTAGGGGCACTGAAGCTTTCTTT. Translating it yields CASRTYGRGTEAFF.

This clonotype has only a few counts. V gene TRBV30 combines with J gene TRBJ1-4; no clear D gene. The ends were cut back, 0 bases at V and 2 bases at J, with 4 bases in the middle. The CDR3 is 13 amino acids. Germline-derived CDR1 and CDR2 are GTSNPN and SVGIG (reference sequence). The CDR3 DNA reads as TGTGCCTGGAGTGTCGGTACTAATGAAAAACTGTTTTTT. As protein: CAWSVGTNEKLFF.

This clonotype has ten or more counts. The genes are TRBV7-2 and TRBJ2-7; D may match TRBD1 or TRBD2 (6 bases each). Trimming pared 3 bases from V and 3 bases from J, leaving 12 bases between. Germline CDR1 is SGHTA and CDR2 is FQGNSA. The CDR3 loop spans 14 amino acids. CDR3 sequence reads: CASSFGGRGYEQYF. The CDR3 DNA is TGTGCCAGCAGCTTCGGGGGCCGGGGCTACGAGCAGTACTTC.

This clonotype was counted at least ten times. The rearrangement uses TRBV28 and TRBJ1-2; unclear D gene. The CDR3 covers 12 residues. Trimming cost V 7 bases and J 4 bases, with 10 bases left between them. The germline V gene encodes CDR1 MDHEN and CDR2 SYDVKM. This chain's CDR3 is CASNQPGYGYTF. The CDR3 DNA sequence: TGTGCCAGCAACCAACCGGGCTATGGCTACACCTTC.

Ten or more counts support this clonotype. This chain joins TRBV19 and TRBJ2-5, with unresolved D. The germline V gene encodes CDR1 LNHDA and CDR2 SQIVND (reference sequence). Trimming stripped 1 base from V and 1 base from J, with 1 base between. The CDR3 totals 12 residues. As DNA, the CDR3 is TGTGCCAGTAGTATAGGCCAAGAGACCCAGTACTTC. It is translated as CASSIGQETQYF.

A few counts support this clonotype. The chain combines TRBV2 with TRBJ2-7; 8 positions match TRBD2. The junction had 7 bases not matched to a gene; V was cut back by 3 bases and J by 0 bases. The CDR3 contains 16 residues. Germline assignment: CDR1 SNHLY and CDR2 FYNNEI. The CDR3 DNA reads as TGTGCCAGCAGTGACCCCTTTAGCGGGACCTCCTACGAGCAGTACTTC. Protein product: CASSDPFSGTSYEQYF.